The source of this T cell receptor (beta chain) is a study of blood T cell repertoires in COVID-19 (dated by TCRdb to about 2020). Turning to the overall study: Samples from collaborators originated in the United States, Italy and Spain and spanned both the acute and convalescent phases of COVID-19. The prospective study material was composed of cDNA or gDNA derived from T cells, B-cell-depleted T cells, or PBMCs. The dataset comprised deeply sampled blood TCRbeta repertoires from subjects exposed to, actively infected with, or recovered from COVID-19. The repertoires were released in a freely available public database intended as a resource for research on the immune response to SARS-CoV-2. Samples came from the ongoing ImmuneRACE study (first 160 participants) plus 1,254 subjects from 6 global collaborators. The sample metadata nearly always contained a de-identified subject ID, COVID-19 status, age in years and sex. Where HLA class I and class II types were available, the types were taken from metadata supplied by the sample provider, not from assay-based typing.

TCRbeta CDR3 regions were amplified from genomic DNA by means of the immunoSEQ Assay, a bias-controlled multiplex PCR. Per the source publication's procedure: The number of nucleated cells in each sample was estimated from the amplification of reference gene primers within the assay. To quantify the absolute abundance of each unique TCRbeta CDR3 rearrangement, sequence reads were collapsed and filtered. For each sample, productive Simpson clonality was calculated as the square root of Simpson's diversity index across productive rearrangements. In its TCRdb copy, this immuneACCESS table keeps in-frame sequences only and misses some clones. Where compared with another copy, unresolved V genes explain less than half of these, and the others have no known cause. That table gives V, J and clone size, and the DNA gave D and trimming. This sample comprises tens of thousands of clones, 84% of them detected only once. The top ten constitute around 11% of the sample.

Concerning this clone: It has no known antigen specificity. No much larger clone exists at a distance of one base, and base qualities are not known.

Each collaborating institution followed its own protocols to collect whole blood in K2EDTA tubes. For TCRbeta analysis, collaborators shipped samples as frozen whole blood, isolated PBMCs, or DNA extracted from either of those sample types. CDR1 and CDR2 are drawn from the germline V gene: MNHEY, SVGAGI. V and J are trimmed by 7 bases and 0 bases, and the gene matches miss 2 bases of the junction. The cysteine opens and the phenylalanine closes a CDR3 of 14 amino acids. Only the CDR3 DNA is retained, 42 bases long and in frame from the first base. What the study reported, not specific to this receptor: The quantity of clinical and demographic metadata differed by source and by participant and was supplied without curation.

The sequence derives from a human donor in a cohort sampled during active COVID-19. The sequencing sample was made of peripheral blood. The chain is made from TRBV6-5 and TRBJ1-4, and 7 junctional nucleotides match TRBD1. The DNA sequence is as follows: TGTGCCAGCAAGACAGGGACAACTAATGAAAAACTGTTTTTT. This translates into CASKTGTTNEKLFF.